Here is one TCR beta chain with its context. This sample is drawn from a study of shared clonotypes between healthy human individuals. Each PCR replicate from the sorted subsets contained about 200 ng DNA, which is tens of thousands of T cell genomes. Here immunoSEQ multiplex PCR was the method, and the copy in TCRdb shows in-frame clones only, minus some. Among about 700,000 clones listed, around 90% were seen once. Germline loops: CDR1 SEHNR, CDR2 FQNEAQ (reference sequence). Trimming stripped 5 bases from V and 6 bases from J, with 12 bases between. The CDR3 runs 13 residues. CD45RO negativity and positive selection for CCR7 defined naive CD8 cells, a population that excluded terminally differentiated effector memory CD45RA+ cells.

The receptor's source is a man aged 25 to 40 in good health. V usage is TRBV7-9 and J usage is TRBJ2-3, with D unresolved. Material: naive CD8+ T cells sorted from blood. CDR3 coding DNA: TGTGCCAGCAGCCCGCCCCTTGCGGATACGCAGTATTTT. Protein product: CASSPPLADTQYF.